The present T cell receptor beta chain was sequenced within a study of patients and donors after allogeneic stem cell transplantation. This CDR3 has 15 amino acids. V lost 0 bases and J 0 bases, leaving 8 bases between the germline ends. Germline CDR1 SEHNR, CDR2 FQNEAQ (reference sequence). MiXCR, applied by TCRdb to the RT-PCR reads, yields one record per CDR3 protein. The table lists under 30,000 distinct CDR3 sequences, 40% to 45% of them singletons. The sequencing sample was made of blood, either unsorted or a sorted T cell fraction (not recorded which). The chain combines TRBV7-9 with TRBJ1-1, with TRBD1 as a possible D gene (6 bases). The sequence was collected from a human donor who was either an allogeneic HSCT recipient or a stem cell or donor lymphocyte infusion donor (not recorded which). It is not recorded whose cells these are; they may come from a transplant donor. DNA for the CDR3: TGTGCCAGCAGCTTAGCGCAGGGGATGAACACTGAAGCTTTCTTT. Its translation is CASSLAQGMNTEAFF.